This T cell receptor beta chain was obtained from a study of shared clonotypes between healthy human individuals. Approximately 30,000 T cell genomes (approximately 210 ng DNA) went into each sorted-subset replicate. The protocol was immunoSEQ multiplex PCR, while the TCRdb copy is restricted to in-frame clones and leaves out a portion. Among 2,500,000 or so clones listed, roughly 90% were seen once. The CDR3 contains 14 residues. Germline CDR1 and CDR2: SGHVS and FNYEAQ. J gave up 6 bases and V 3 bases, and 7 bases lay outside the gene matches. On this clone itself: Its target is unknown.

All donors were healthy HIV-negative adults lacking recent acute infections or vaccinations. Findings and caveats of the study: Clonotypes shared by all four donors outscored non-shared clonotypes in generation probability. Only blood was sampled, and tissue TCR repertoires likely differ from blood ones.

V gene TRBV7-6 combines with J gene TRBJ2-7, with 8 nucleotides matching TRBD2. The receptor was derived from a man in his late teens or twenties in good health. Some clones in this sample may be carry-over from other donors' samples. The specimen was naive CD4+ T cells from PBMCs. Regarding subset: CD45RA+ positively selected. The CDR3 DNA sequence: TGTGCCAGCAGCTTCGGGGGGGCGGCGGCCGAGCAGTACTTC. This sequence encodes CASSFGGAAAEQYF.